These 26 T cell receptor beta chains share one sample of origin, sequenced in a study of CD8 T cells in Susac syndrome. The authors reverse transcribed roughly 0.45 to 1 ug RNA with random hexamers. Each CDR3 protein is one row after TCRdb ran MiXCR on the immunoSEQ multiplex PCR reads. Of 95,000 to 150,000 distinct CDR3 sequences detected, just under 95% appear once; the ten largest clones hold about 0.28%. Sequencing was done on a sample of CD8+ T cells from PBMCs. Every receptor here comes from a human donor with Susac syndrome.

The chain couples TRBV27 to TRBJ2-3; maybe TRBD1 (5 bases). V lost 0 bases to trimming and J lost 5 bases, with 12 bases between them. Germline loops: CDR1 MNHEY, CDR2 SMNVEV (reference sequence). The CDR3 runs 15 residues. CDR3 DNA sequence: TGTGCCAGCAGTTTATCGGTGACAGTCCAAGATACGCAGTATTTT. Translation: CASSLSVTVQDTQYF.

This chain uses TRBV6-5 with TRBJ2-5; 7 nucleotides line up with TRBD2. This CDR3 spans 15 amino acids. The germline V gene has CDR1 MNHEY and CDR2 SVGAGI. The V and J ends lost 1 base and 4 bases, in that order; junction bases with no gene match: 6. In DNA, the CDR3 is TGTGCCAGCAGTTACTGGGGGGGAGAAGGAGAGACCCAGTACTTC. Its translation: CASSYWGGEGETQYF.

The J gene is TRBJ1-1, the V gene TRBV9; no clear D gene. Germline V CDR1 and CDR2: SGDLS, YYNGEE. V gave up 0 bases and J gave up 6 bases, with 9 bases separating them. The CDR3 consists of 13 residues. CDR3: CASSVGGKSEAFF. CDR3 sequence (DNA): TGTGCCAGCAGCGTAGGGGGAAAGTCTGAAGCTTTCTTT.

CDR3 in amino acids: CASSLGQGVSPLHF. CDR3 nucleotides: TGTGCCAGCAGTCTGGGACAGGGAGTCTCACCCCTCCACTTT. This chain links TRBV27 with TRBJ1-6, with 9 bases matching TRBD1. Germline CDR1 and CDR2: MNHEY and SMNVEV (reference sequence). The CDR3 is 14 amino acids. V gave up 5 bases and J gave up 10 bases; unmatched junction bases: 6.

The chain recombines TRBV13 with TRBJ1-2, with 9 bases lining up with TRBD1. The junction had 5 bases not matched to a gene; V was cut back by 5 bases and J by 4 bases. The CDR3 is made up of 14 amino acids. The germline gives CDR1 PRHDT, CDR2 FYEKMQ (reference sequence). The CDR3, as DNA: TGTGCCAGCAGCCTGGGACAGGGAGGCTATGGCTACACCTTC. Its translation is CASSLGQGGYGYTF.

V is TRBV29-1 and J is TRBJ2-2; no firm D call. V dropped 7 bases and J dropped 7 bases, with 10 bases sitting between them. The germline CDR1 and CDR2 sequences are SQVTM and ANQGSEA. CDR3 length: 11 amino acids. The CDR3: CSGHRHGELFF. The CDR3 bases are TGCAGCGGGCACCGTCACGGGGAGCTGTTTTTT.

The chain joins TRBV4-1 to TRBJ2-3, with D possibly matching TRBD2 (6 bases). CDR1 is MGHRA, CDR2 YSYEKL, per germline. V was pared by 3 bases and J by 0 bases, with 13 bases between. The CDR3 is 16 amino acids. The CDR3 loop is CASSQEGPSSTDTQYF. The CDR3 DNA reads as TGCGCCAGCAGCCAGGAGGGGCCCTCTAGCACAGATACGCAGTATTTT.

CDR3 coding DNA: TGCGCCAGCAGCCAAGTGGCAGGACCTAACTATGGCTACACCTTC. Encoded protein: CASSQVAGPNYGYTF. This chain links TRBV4-1 with TRBJ1-2, with D hard to call. V was clipped by 1 base and J by 0 bases, with 9 bases between them. CDR3 size: 15 residues. Germline V gene lookup returns CDR1 MGHRA and CDR2 YSYEKL.

The chain recombines TRBV5-1 with TRBJ2-5; 8 nucleotides align to TRBD1. CDR1 SGHRS and CDR2 YFSETQ come from the germline V gene. V was clipped by 0 bases and J by 5 bases; unmatched bases: 3. This CDR3 is 14 amino acids long. This CDR3 reads CASSLDRGEETQYF. The CDR3 DNA reads as TGCGCCAGCAGCTTGGACAGGGGGGAGGAGACCCAGTACTTC.

The chain couples TRBV10-2 to TRBJ2-3, with D perhaps given as TRBD1 or TRBD2 (5 bases each). The CDR3 length is 17 residues. V gave up 2 bases and J gave up 1 base, with 16 bases separating them. From germline, CDR1 is WSHSY and CDR2 SAAADI. The CDR3 is CASSEGLGEFRTDTQYF. The CDR3 DNA follows: TGCGCCAGCAGTGAGGGGTTGGGGGAGTTCCGCACAGATACGCAGTATTTT.

The rearrangement joins TRBV2 to TRBJ2-5, with D possibly matching TRBD2 (6 bases). The V end lost 4 bases, the J end lost 2 bases, and 14 bases lay between the germline ends. This CDR3 is built from 15 residues. Looked up from germline, CDR1 is SNHLY and CDR2 is FYNNEI. Here the CDR3 DNA reads TGTGCCAGCAGTGGGTTCTCCGGGACTCAAGAGACCCAGTACTTC. Its protein is CASSGFSGTQETQYF.

V and J are TRBV5-6 and TRBJ1-2; a possible D gene is TRBD1 (6 bases). The CDR3 consists of 12 residues. Germline loops: CDR1 SGHDT, CDR2 YYEEEE. Trimming removed 7 bases at V and 7 bases at J, with 14 bases between. The CDR3 DNA reads as TGTGCCAGCCGACAGGCCGGGGGTGGCTACACCTTC. Its translation is CASRQAGGGYTF.

This clonotype was found a few times. The CDR3: CASSQGTATYEQYF. In DNA, the CDR3 is TGTGCCAGCAGCCAAGGGACGGCCACTTACGAGCAGTACTTC. The chain uses TRBV3-1 and TRBJ2-7; D gene ambiguous. The germline CDR1 and CDR2 sequences are LGHDT and YNNKEL (reference sequence). V lost 1 base and J lost 4, with 11 bases in between. This CDR3 comprises 14 residues.

The V and J genes are TRBV5-1 and TRBJ1-6, with D possibly being TRBD1 (5 bases). Trimming removed 1 base from V and 6 bases from J, with 8 bases in between. The CDR3 contains 14 residues. Germline lookup yields CDR1 SGHRS and CDR2 YFSETQ. CDR3 nucleotide sequence: TGCGCCAGCAGCTTGTTCGACAGTAATTCACCCCTCCACTTT. Protein sequence: CASSLFDSNSPLHF.

The chain carries TRBV10-3 and TRBJ2-1; 13 bases line up with TRBD2. With V trimmed by 2 bases and J by 9 bases, 4 bases remained unmatched. The CDR3 contains 15 residues. The germline gives CDR1 ENHRY, CDR2 SYGVKD. CDR3 nucleotide sequence: TGTGCCATCAGTGAGACCGGGACTAGCGGGACTGAGCAGTTCTTC. As protein: CAISETGTSGTEQFF.

The chain recombines TRBV2 with TRBJ2-3; TRBD1 matches at 8 bases. V was clipped by 3 bases and J by 1 base; unmatched bases: 3. Germline V gene data show CDR1 as SNHLY and CDR2 as FYNNEI. The CDR3 extends over 15 amino acids. The CDR3 coding sequence is TGTGCCAGCAGTGATCCGGGACAGGGCACAGATACGCAGTATTTT. This translates into CASSDPGQGTDTQYF.

The CDR3 protein is CASRPDRDAQPQHF. The CDR3 DNA reads TGTGCCAGCAGGCCGGACAGGGATGCTCAGCCCCAGCATTTT. V and J are TRBV27 and TRBJ1-5; TRBD1 matches 8 bases. J was trimmed by 6 bases and V by 6 bases; bases with no gene match: 7. This CDR3 has 14 amino acids. Germline V gene sequence: CDR1 MNHEY, CDR2 SMNVEV (reference sequence).

This clonotype was seen a handful of times. The chain recombines TRBV5-1 with TRBJ1-2; 9 bases are shared with TRBD1. V gave up 4 bases and J gave up 1 base; unmatched junction bases: 11. Germline CDR1 is SGHRS and CDR2 is YFSETQ. This CDR3 contains 17 residues. The CDR3 is CASSPGTGPLNNYGYTF. CDR3 nucleotides: TGCGCCAGCAGCCCGGGGACAGGGCCATTGAATAACTATGGCTACACCTTC. The full variable domain, rest sourced from reference TRBV5-1 and TRBJ1-2, is KAGVTQTPRYLIKTRGQQVTLSCSPISGHRSVSWYQQTPGQGLQFLFEYFSETQRNKGNFPGRFSGRQFSNSRSEMNVSTLELGDSALYLCASSPGTGPLNNYGYTFGSGTRLTVV.

The rearrangement joins TRBV9 to TRBJ1-6; D may be TRBD1 (5 bases). Trimming pared 2 bases from V and 0 bases from J, leaving 9 bases between. The CDR3 consists of 16 residues. The germline V gene has CDR1 SGDLS and CDR2 YYNGEE. The CDR3 nucleotides are TGTGCCAGCAGCGTGGGGGTCAGCTCCTATAATTCACCCCTCCACTTT. This codes for CASSVGVSSYNSPLHF.

This clonotype occurred once. This chain uses TRBV6-5 with TRBJ2-2, with D unclear. Germline V lookup: CDR1 MNHEY, CDR2 SVGAGI. The CDR3 spans 15 residues. V was trimmed by 0 bases and J by 10 bases, leaving 15 bases between them. The CDR3 bases are TGTGCCAGCAGTTACTCGAGTGGTTACAGAGCGGAGCTGTTTTTT. As protein: CASSYSSGYRAELFF.

This clonotype is a singleton in its sample. The rearrangement joins TRBV4-3 to TRBJ1-6; D uncertain. Germline-derived CDR1 and CDR2 are LGHNA and YSLEER. CDR3 length: 17 residues. Trimming shortened V by 0 bases and J by 0 bases, and 9 bases separated the two germline ends. For the CDR3, the DNA is TGCGCCAGCAGCCAAGATCATCGGAGCTCCTATAATTCACCCCTCCACTTT. The encoded protein is CASSQDHRSSYNSPLHF.

This sequence joins TRBV19 and TRBJ1-1; D may be TRBD1 (5 bases). Trimming shortened V by 1 base and J by 8 bases, and 5 bases separated the two germline ends. Germline V gives CDR1 LNHDA, CDR2 SQIVND (reference sequence). This CDR3 region has 11 residues. The CDR3 loop is CASSIGQEAFF. In nucleotides, the CDR3 is TGTGCCAGTAGTATAGGACAGGAAGCTTTCTTT.

V gene TRBV30 combines with J gene TRBJ1-5, with D tentatively TRBD1 (6 bases). This CDR3 contains 15 residues. Germline V gene data show CDR1 as GTSNPN and CDR2 as SVGIG (reference sequence). V shed 3 bases and J shed 2 bases, with 14 bases lying between them. CDR3 sequence: CAWSAGVFGNQPQHF. In nucleotides, the CDR3 is TGTGCCTGGAGCGCAGGGGTTTTCGGCAATCAGCCCCAGCATTTT. Complete variable domain (other parts from reference TRBV30 and TRBJ1-5): SQTIHQWPATLVQPVGSPLSLECTVEGTSNPNLYWYRQAAGRGLQLLFYSVGIGQISSEVPQNLSASRPQDRQFILSSKKLLLSDSGFYLCAWSAGVFGNQPQHFGDGTRLSIL.

The chain links TRBV7-9 to TRBJ2-7, with 8 positions matching TRBD2. Losses at the gene ends were 3 bases for V and 5 bases for J; bases not matched to a gene: 9. CDR3 length: 15 residues. Germline CDR1 SEHNR, CDR2 FQNEAQ (reference sequence). Here the CDR3 reads CASSFRTGGEDEQYF. The DNA of the CDR3 is TGTGCCAGCAGCTTTCGAACCGGGGGGGAGGACGAGCAGTACTTC.

The chain links TRBV10-2 to TRBJ2-3; D may be TRBD2 (5 bases). V dropped 0 bases and J dropped 4 bases, with 11 bases sitting between them. Germline values: CDR1 WSHSY, CDR2 SAAADI. CDR3 length: 15 residues. The CDR3 bases are TGCGCCAGCAGTGAGTCGGGGAGTTGGTCAGATACGCAGTATTTT. Its translation: CASSESGSWSDTQYF.

This chain links TRBV11-2 with TRBJ2-3; D unresolved. V was clipped by 5 bases and J by 4 bases, with 10 bases between them. CDR3 length: 13 amino acids. From germline, CDR1 is SGHAT and CDR2 FQNNGV. DNA of the CDR3: TGTGCCAGCAGCCAACTCAGAGCAGATACGCAGTATTTT. This translates into CASSQLRADTQYF. Full variable domain (missing parts from reference TRBV11-2 and TRBJ2-3): EAGVAQSPRYKIIEKRQSVAFWCNPISGHATLYWYQQILGQGPKLLIQFQNNGVVDDSQLPKDRFSAERLKGVDSTLKIQPAKLEDSAVYLCASSQLRADTQYFGPGTRLTVL.